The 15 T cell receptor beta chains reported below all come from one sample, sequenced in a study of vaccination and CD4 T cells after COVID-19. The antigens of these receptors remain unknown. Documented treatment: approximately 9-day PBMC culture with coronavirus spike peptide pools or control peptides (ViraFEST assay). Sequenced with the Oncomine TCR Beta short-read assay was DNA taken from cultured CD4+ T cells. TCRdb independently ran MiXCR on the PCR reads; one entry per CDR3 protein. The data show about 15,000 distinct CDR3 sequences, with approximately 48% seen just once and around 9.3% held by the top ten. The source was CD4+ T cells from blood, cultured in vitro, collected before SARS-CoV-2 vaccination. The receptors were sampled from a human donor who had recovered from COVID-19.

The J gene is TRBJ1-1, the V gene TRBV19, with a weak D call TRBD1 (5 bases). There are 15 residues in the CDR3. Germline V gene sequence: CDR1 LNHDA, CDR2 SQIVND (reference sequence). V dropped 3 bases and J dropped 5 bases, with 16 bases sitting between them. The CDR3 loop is CASSMGLDRSTEAFF. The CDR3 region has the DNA TGTGCCAGTAGTATGGGACTCGATAGAAGTACTGAAGCTTTCTTT.

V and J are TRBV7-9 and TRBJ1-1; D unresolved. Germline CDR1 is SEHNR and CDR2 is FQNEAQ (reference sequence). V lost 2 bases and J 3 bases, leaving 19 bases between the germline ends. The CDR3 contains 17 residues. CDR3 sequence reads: CASSLMGSNNLDTEAFF. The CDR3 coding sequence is TGTGCCAGCAGCTTAATGGGGTCGAACAATCTGGACACTGAAGCTTTCTTT.

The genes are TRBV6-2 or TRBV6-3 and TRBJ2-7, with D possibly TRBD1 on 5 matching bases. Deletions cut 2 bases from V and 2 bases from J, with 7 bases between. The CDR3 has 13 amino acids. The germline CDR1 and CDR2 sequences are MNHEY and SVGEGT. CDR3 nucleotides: TGTGCCAGCAGTTACCCAGGGACCTACGAGCAGTACTTC. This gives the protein CASSYPGTYEQYF.

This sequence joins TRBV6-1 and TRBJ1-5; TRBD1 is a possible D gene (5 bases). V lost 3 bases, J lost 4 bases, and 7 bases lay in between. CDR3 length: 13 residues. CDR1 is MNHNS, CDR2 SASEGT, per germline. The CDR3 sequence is CASSDRANQPQHF. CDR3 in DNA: TGTGCCAGCAGTGACAGGGCAAATCAGCCCCAGCATTTT.

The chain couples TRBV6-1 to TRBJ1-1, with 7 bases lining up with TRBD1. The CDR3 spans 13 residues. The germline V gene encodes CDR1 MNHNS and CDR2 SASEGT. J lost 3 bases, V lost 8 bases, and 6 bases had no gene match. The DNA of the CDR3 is TGTGCCAGCTCCGGGACAGAACACACTGAAGCTTTCTTT. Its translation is CASSGTEHTEAFF.

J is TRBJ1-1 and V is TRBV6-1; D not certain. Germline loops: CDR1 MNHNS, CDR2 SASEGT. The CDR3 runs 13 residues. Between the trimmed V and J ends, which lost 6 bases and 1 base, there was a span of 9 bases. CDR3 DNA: TGTGCCAGCAGGATTTCAGGGAACACTGAAGCTTTCTTT. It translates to CASRISGNTEAFF.

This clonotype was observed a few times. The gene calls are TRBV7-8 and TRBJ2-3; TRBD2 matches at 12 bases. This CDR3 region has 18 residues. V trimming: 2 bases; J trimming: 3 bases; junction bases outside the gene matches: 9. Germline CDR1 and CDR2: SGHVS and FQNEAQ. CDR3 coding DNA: TGTGCCAGCAGCTTAAGTTCACTAGCGGGAGGCGTAACAGATACGCAGTATTTT. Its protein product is CASSLSSLAGGVTDTQYF.

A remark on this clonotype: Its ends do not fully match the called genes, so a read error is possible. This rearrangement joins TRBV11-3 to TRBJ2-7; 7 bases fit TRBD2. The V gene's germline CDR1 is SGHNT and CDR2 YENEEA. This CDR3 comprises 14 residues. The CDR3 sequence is CASSPGLVSSEQYF. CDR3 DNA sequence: TGTGCCAGCAGCCCTGGACTAGTTTCCTCCGAGCAGTACTTC.

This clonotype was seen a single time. In DNA form, the CDR3 reads TGCGCCAGCAGTCAGGGGGCGTTTACCGGGGAGCTGTTTTTT. Protein sequence: CASSQGAFTGELFF. This chain connects TRBV4-3 to TRBJ2-2, with 8 bases identical to TRBD1. The CDR3 is made up of 14 amino acids. The ends lost 6 bases at V and 5 bases at J; junction bases unmatched: 5. Per the germline V gene, CDR1 is LGHNA and CDR2 is YSLEER.

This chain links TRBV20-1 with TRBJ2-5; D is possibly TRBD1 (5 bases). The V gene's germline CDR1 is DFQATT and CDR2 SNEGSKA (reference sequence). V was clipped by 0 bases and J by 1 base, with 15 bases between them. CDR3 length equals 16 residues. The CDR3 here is CSARDRAQGFQETQYF. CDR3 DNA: TGCAGTGCTAGAGATCGGGCCCAGGGTTTCCAAGAGACCCAGTACTTC.

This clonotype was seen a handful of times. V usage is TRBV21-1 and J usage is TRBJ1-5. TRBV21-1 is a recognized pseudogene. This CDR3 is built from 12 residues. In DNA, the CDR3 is TGTGCCAGCAACTCTAGGGTGGAGCCCCAGCATTTT. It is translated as CASNSRVEPQHF.

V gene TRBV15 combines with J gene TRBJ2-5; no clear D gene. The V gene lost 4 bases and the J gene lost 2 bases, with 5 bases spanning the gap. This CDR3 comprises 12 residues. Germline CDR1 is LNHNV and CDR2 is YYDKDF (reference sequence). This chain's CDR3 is CATSNRQETQYF. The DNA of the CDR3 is TGTGCCACCAGCAATCGACAAGAGACCCAGTACTTC.

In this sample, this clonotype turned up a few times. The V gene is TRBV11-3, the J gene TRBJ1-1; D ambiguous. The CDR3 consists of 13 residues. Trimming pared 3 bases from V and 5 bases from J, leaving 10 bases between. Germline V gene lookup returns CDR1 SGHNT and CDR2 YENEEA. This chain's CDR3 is CASSFHARTEAFF. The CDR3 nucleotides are TGTGCCAGCAGCTTTCACGCCAGGACTGAAGCTTTCTTT.

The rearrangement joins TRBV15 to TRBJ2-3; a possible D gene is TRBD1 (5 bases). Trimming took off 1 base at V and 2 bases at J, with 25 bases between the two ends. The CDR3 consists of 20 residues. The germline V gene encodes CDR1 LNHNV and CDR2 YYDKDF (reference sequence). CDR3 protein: CATSRVWGLNTGRYTDTQYF. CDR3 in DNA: TGTGCCACCAGCAGAGTCTGGGGTCTTAATACAGGCCGTTACACAGATACGCAGTATTTT.

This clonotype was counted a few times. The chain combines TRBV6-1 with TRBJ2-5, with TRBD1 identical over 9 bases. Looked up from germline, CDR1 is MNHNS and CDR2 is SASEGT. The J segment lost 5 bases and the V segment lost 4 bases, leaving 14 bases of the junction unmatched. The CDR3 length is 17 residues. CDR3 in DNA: TGTGCCAGCAGTGTTCACTCAGGACAGGGGATTGGGGAGACCCAGTACTTC. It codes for CASSVHSGQGIGETQYF.